One TCR beta chain is described in this entry. There is no known antigen for this receptor. It has no much larger one-base neighbor in the sample; base qualities were not kept. These data originate in a study of T cell repertoires in cytomegalovirus infection (dated by TCRdb to the late 2010s). At the level of the whole study: Recently identified HLA-C-restricted CMV epitopes, whose presentation resists viral immunomodulation, were targeted by peptide stimulations together with well-studied HLA-B-restricted epitopes. Donor HLA type was relevant to the analysis, as public TCR beta signatures indicated carriage of CMV infection together with the matching HLA type.

Data came from an Illumina HiSeq 1500. Using fastp trimming at Q25 and MiXCR clonotype assembly, TCRdb reanalyzed the public sequencing data and kept in-frame beta chains. A single entry per CDR3 protein holds the most common genes and DNA from its merged rows. This sample has about 920,000 distinct CDR3 sequences in its table, and about 33% of those were observed once. The top ten hold roughly 13% of the sample. After removal of 5 bases from V and 4 bases from J, the junction retains 6 bases not matched to a gene. Taken from the germline V gene, the CDR1 and CDR2 loops are SGHVS and FQNEAQ. Including cysteine and phenylalanine, the CDR3 has 15 amino acids. Only the CDR3 region is kept as DNA, spanning 45 bases read in frame from base 1. Explained via the paper, the treatment or condition label denotes: in vitro stimulation with specific CMV peptide epitopes to enrich CMV-specific T cells. Summary of the overall study and its limitations: The ex vivo response was dominated by HLA-C-restricted CMV-specific TCR beta clonotypes, and the single most frequent clonotype in two of eight donors was supplied by these HLA-C-restricted clonotypes. Cumulative frequency of public TCR beta family members discriminated carriers of CMV infection plus the relevant HLA type in this cohort and an independent approximately 350-donor cohort.

The input for sequencing was cultured CD8+ T cells from PBMCs, taken from culture after CMV antigen stimulation. This chain joins TRBV7-8 to TRBJ1-4, with 8 bases in between that match TRBD1. This receptor was taken from a human donor in good health (CMV status not recorded). Some clones in this sample may be carry-over from other donors' samples. The CDR3 in this case is CASSLSGGNNEKLFF. The base sequence is TGTGCCAGCAGCCTATCAGGGGGCAATAATGAAAAACTGTTTTTT. The reference TRBV7-8 and TRBJ1-4 proteins fill in what lies around the CDR3, so the full variable domain reads GAGVSQSPRYKVAKRGQDVALRCDPISGHVSLFWYQQALGQGPEFLTYFQNEAQLDKSGLPSDRFFAERPEGSVSTLKIQRTQQEDSAVYLCASSLSGGNNEKLFFGSGTQLSVL.